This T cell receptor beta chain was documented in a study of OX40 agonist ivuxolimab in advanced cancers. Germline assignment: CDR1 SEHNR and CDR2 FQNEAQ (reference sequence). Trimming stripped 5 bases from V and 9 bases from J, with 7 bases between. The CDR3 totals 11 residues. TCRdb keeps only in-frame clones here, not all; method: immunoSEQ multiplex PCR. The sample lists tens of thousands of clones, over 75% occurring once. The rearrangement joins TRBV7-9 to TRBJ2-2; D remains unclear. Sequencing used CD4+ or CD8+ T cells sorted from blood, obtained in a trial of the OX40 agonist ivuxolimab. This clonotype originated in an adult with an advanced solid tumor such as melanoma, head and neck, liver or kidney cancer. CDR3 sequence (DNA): TGTGCCAGCAGCCCGAGGCGGGAGCTGTTTTTT. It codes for CASSPRRELFF.